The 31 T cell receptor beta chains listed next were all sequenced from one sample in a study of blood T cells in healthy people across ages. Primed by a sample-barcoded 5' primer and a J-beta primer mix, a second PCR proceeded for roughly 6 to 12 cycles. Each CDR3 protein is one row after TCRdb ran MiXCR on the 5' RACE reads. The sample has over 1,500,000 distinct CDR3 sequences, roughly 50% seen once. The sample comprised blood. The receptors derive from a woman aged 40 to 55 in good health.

Here the CDR3 reads CASSLLQASYGYTF. CDR3 nucleotide sequence: TGTGCCAGCAGCTTATTACAGGCCAGCTATGGCTACACCTTC. V gene TRBV7-2 combines with J gene TRBJ1-2; possibly TRBD1 for D (5 bases). CDR1 is SGHTA and CDR2 is FQGNSA in the germline V gene. V gave up 2 bases and J gave up 4 bases, with 11 bases separating them. The CDR3 spans 14 residues.

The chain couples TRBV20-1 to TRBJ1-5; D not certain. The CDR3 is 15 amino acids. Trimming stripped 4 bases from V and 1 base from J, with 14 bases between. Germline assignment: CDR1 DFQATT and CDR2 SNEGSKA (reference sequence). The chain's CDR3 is CSAKMDGRSNQPQHF. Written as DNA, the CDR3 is TGCAGTGCTAAAATGGATGGAAGGAGCAATCAGCCCCAGCATTTT.

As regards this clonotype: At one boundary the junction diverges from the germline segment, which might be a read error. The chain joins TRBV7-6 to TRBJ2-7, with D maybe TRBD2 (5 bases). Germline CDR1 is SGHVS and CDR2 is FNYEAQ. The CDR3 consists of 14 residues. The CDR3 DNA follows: TGTGCCGGCAGCTTGGATGGAGGAGGCAATGAGCAGTACTTC. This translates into CAGSLDGGGNEQYF.

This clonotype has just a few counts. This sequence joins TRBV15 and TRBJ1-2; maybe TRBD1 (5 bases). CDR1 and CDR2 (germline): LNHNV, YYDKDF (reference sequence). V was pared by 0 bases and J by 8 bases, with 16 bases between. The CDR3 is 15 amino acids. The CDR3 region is CATSRDRGVLEGYTF. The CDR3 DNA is TGTGCCACCAGCAGAGATAGGGGCGTCTTAGAAGGCTACACCTTC.

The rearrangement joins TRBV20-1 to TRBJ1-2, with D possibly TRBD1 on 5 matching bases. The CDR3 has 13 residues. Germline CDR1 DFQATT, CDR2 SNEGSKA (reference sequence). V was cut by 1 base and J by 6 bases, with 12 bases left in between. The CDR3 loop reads CSARVQGMDGYTF. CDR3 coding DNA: TGCAGTGCTAGAGTGCAGGGAATGGATGGCTACACCTTC.

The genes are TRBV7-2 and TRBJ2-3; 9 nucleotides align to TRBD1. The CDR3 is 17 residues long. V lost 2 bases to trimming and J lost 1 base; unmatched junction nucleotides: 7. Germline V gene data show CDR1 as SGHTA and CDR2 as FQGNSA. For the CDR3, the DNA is TGTGCCAGCAGCTTATTCTCGACAGGGGGGGGCACAGATACGCAGTATTTT. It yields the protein CASSLFSTGGGTDTQYF.

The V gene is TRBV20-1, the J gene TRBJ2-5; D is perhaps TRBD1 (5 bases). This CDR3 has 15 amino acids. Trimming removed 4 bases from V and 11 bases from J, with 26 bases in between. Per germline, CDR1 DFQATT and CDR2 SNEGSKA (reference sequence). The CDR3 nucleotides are TGCAGTGCTAAACGGTATCAGGGATTCGACAATGAGCAGTACTTC. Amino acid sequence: CSAKRYQGFDNEQYF.

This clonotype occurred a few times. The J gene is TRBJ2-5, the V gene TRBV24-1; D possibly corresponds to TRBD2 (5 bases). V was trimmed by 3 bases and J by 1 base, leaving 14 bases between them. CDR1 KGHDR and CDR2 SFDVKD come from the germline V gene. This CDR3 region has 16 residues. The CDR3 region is CATSDLLEDSQETQYF. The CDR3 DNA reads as TGTGCCACCAGTGATCTCCTTGAGGACTCCCAAGAGACCCAGTACTTC.

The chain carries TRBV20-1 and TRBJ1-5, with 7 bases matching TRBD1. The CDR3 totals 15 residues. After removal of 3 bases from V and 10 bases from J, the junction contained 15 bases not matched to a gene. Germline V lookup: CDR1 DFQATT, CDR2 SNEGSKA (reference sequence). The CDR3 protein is CSASDLQGKGQPQHF. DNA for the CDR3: TGCAGTGCTAGTGACCTACAGGGGAAAGGCCAACCCCAGCATTTT.

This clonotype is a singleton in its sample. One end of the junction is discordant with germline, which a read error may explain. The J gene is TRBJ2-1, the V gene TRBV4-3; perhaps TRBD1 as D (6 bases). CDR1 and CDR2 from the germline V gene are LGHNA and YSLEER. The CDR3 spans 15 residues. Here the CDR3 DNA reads TGCGCCAGCGGACAACAGGGTTCGAAGTACAATGGGCAGTTCTTC. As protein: CASGQQGSKYNGQFF.

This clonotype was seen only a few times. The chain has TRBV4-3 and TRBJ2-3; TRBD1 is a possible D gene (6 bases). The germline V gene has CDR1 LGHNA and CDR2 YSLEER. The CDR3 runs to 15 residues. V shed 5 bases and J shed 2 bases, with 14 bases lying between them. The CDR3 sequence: CASSDLQGNTDTQYF. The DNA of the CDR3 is TGCGCCAGCAGCGATCTACAGGGTAACACAGATACGCAGTATTTT.

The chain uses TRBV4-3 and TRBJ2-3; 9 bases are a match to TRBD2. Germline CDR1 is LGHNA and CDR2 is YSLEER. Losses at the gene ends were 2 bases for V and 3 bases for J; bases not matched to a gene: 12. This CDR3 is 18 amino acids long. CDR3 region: CASSQRLAAGGPTDTQYF. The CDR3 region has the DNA TGCGCCAGCAGCCAACGACTCGCGGCGGGGGGGCCTACAGATACGCAGTATTTT.

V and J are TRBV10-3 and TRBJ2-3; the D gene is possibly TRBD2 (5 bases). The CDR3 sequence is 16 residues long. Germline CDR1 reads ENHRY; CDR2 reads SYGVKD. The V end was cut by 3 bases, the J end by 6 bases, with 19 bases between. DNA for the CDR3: TGTGCCATCAGTGAATCTACCAGCGGCGACCGGGATACGCAGTATTTT. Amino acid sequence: CAISESTSGDRDTQYF.

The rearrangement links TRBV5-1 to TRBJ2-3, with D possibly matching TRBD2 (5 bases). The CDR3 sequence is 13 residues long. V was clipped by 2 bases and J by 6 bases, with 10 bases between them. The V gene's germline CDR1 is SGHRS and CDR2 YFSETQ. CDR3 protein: CASSFPGLDTQYF. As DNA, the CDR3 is TGCGCCAGCAGCTTCCCGGGGTTGGATACGCAGTATTTT.

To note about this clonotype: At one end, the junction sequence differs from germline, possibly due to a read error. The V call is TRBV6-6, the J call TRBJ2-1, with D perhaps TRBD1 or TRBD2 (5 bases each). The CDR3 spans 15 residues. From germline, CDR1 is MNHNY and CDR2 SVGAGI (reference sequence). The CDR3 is CTSSTPGSSYNEQFF. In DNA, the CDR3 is TGTACCAGCAGTACCCCAGGGAGCTCCTACAATGAGCAGTTCTTC.

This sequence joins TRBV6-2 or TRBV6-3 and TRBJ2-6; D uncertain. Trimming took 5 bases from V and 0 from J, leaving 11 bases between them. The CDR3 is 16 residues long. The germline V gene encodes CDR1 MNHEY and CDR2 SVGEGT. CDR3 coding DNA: TGTGCCAGCAGTCAAGGACGGCTCTCTGGGGCCAACGTCCTGACTTTC. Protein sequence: CASSQGRLSGANVLTF.

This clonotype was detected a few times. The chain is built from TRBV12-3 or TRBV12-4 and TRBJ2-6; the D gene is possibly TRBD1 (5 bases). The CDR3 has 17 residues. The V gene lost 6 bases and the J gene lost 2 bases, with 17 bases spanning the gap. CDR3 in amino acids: CASRVTGKVTGANVLTF. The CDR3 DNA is TGTGCCAGCAGAGTCACAGGCAAGGTCACTGGGGCCAACGTCCTGACTTTC.

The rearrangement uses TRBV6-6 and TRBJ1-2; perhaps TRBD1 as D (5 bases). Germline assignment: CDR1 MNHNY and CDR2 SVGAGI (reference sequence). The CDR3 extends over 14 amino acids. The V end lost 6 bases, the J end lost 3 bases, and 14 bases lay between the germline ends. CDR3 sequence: CASSALGGDYGYTF. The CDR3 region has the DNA TGTGCCAGCAGCGCCCTTGGGGGGGACTATGGCTACACCTTC.

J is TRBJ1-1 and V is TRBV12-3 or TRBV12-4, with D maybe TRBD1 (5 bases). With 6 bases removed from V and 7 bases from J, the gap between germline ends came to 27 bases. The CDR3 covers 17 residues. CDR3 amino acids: CASRPQPGAGKGDEAFF. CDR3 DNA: TGTGCCAGCAGGCCTCAACCCGGGGCAGGGAAAGGTGATGAAGCTTTCTTT.

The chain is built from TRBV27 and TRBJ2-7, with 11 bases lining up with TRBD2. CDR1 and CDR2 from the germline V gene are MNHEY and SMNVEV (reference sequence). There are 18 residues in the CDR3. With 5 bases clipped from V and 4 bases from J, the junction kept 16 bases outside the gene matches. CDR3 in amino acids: CASSPTPLAGGSFYEQYF. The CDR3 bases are TGTGCCAGCAGTCCCACTCCTTTAGCGGGGGGGTCCTTTTACGAGCAGTACTTC.

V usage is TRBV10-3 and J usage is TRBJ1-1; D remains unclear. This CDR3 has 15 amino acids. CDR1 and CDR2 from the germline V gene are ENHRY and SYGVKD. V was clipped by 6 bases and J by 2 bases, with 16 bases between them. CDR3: CAISPLGGLNTEAFF. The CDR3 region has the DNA TGTGCCATCAGCCCCCTGGGAGGGCTTAACACTGAAGCTTTCTTT.

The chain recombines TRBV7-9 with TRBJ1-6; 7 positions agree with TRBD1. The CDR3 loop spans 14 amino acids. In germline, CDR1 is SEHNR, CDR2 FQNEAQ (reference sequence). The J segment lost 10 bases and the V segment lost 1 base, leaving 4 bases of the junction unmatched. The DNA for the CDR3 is TGTGCCAGCAGCTTAGGCAGGGGGTTCTCACCCCTCCACTTT. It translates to CASSLGRGFSPLHF.

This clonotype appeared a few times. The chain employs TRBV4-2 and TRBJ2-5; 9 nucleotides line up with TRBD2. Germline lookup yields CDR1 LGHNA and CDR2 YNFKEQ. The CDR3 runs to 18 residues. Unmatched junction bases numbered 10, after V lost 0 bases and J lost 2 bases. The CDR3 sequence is CASSQEVERGAGQETQYF. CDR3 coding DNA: TGTGCCAGCAGCCAAGAGGTCGAGCGGGGGGCCGGACAAGAGACCCAGTACTTC.

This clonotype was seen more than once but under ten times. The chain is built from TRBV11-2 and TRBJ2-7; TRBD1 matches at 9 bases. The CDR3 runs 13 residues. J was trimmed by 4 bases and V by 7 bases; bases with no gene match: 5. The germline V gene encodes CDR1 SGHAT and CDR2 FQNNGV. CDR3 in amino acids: CASTRTGVYEQYF. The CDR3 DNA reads TGTGCCAGCACCAGGACAGGGGTATACGAGCAGTACTTC. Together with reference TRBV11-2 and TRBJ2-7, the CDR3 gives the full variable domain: EAGVAQSPRYKIIEKRQSVAFWCNPISGHATLYWYQQILGQGPKLLIQFQNNGVVDDSQLPKDRFSAERLKGVDSTLKIQPAKLEDSAVYLCASTRTGVYEQYFGPGTRLTVT.

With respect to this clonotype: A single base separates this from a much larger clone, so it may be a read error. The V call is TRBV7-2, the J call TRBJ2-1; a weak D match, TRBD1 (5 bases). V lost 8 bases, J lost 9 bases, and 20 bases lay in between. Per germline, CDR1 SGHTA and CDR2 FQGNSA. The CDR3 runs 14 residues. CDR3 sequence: CASGSRTTTAEQFF. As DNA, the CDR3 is TGTGCCAGCGGAAGCAGGACAACCACGGCTGAGCAGTTCTTC.

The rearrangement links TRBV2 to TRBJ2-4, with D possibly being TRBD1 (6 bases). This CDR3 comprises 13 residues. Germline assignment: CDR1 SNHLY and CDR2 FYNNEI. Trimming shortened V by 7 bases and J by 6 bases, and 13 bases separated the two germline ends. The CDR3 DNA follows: TGTGCCAGCATTAAGGACAGTGGAAACATTCAGTACTTC. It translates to CASIKDSGNIQYF.

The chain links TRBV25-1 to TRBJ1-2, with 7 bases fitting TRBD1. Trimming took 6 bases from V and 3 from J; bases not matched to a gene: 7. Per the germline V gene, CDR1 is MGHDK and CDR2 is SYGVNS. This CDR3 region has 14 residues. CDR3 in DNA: TGTGCCAGCAGCCGACAGGGCCAGCACTATGGCTACACCTTC. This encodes CASSRQGQHYGYTF.

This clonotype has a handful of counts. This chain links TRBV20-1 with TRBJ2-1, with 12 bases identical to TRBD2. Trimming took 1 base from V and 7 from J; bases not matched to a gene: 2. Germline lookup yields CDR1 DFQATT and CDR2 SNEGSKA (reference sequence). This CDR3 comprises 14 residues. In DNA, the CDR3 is TGCAGTGCTAGAGTAACTAGCGGGGGGAATGAGCAGTTCTTC. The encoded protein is CSARVTSGGNEQFF.

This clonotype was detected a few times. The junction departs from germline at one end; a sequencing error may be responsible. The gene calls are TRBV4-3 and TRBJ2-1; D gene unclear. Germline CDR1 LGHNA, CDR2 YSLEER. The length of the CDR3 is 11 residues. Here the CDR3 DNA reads TGCACCAGCAGCACACCTGGTGAGCAGTTCTTC. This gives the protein CTSSTPGEQFF.

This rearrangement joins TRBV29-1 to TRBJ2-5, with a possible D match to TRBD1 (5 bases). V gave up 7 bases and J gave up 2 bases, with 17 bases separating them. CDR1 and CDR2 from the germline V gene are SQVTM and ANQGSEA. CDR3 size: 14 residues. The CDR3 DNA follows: TGCAGCGCCCAAGGGGTCCGTCCTCAAGAGACCCAGTACTTC. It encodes CSAQGVRPQETQYF.

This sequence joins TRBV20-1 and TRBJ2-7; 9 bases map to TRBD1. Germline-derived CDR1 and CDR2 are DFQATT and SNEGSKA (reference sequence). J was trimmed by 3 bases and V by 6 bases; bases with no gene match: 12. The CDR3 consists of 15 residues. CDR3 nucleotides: TGCAGTGCCAACGATGGGGGACAGGGTTTCTACGAGCAGTACTTC. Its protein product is CSANDGGQGFYEQYF.